The next 3 T cell receptor beta chains were all read from a single sample in a study of cytomegalovirus exposure and HLA in healthy donors. PCR used 60 Vbeta primers and 13 Jbeta primers. The data were produced by immunoSEQ multiplex PCR, yet TCRdb's version contains in-frame clones alone and is incomplete. This listing includes some 75,000 clones. The sample consisted of PBMCs. The receptor set was obtained from a man aged 35 to 55 in good health and CMV-seronegative.

The CDR3 DNA reads as TGTGCCAGCGGGCGATATGAAAAACTGTTTTTT. This translates into CASGRYEKLFF. The chain uses TRBV6-6 and TRBJ1-4; D not certain. Between the trimmed V and J ends, which lost 8 bases and 6 bases, there was a span of 7 bases. Germline CDR1 reads MNHNY; CDR2 reads SVGAGI (reference sequence). CDR3 size: 11 residues.

The V call is TRBV18, the J call TRBJ1-1; D may be TRBD1 (6 bases). The CDR3 contains 19 residues. The V gene lost 3 bases and the J gene lost 0 bases, with 23 bases spanning the gap. The germline CDR1 and CDR2 sequences are KGHSH and LQKENI. CDR3 in DNA: TGTGCCAGCTCACCGTCACGGGGGGCCAAAGGGGATATGAACACTGAAGCTTTCTTT. Amino acids: CASSPSRGAKGDMNTEAFF.

The rearrangement joins TRBV2 to TRBJ2-3; 8 nucleotides agree with TRBD1. The CDR3 totals 14 residues. V lost 11 bases and J lost 7; bases outside the gene matches: 14. CDR1 is SNHLY and CDR2 is FYNNEI in the germline V gene. The CDR3 protein is CACSRDRTTYTQYF. The CDR3 coding sequence is TGTGCCTGTAGCCGGGACAGGACAACTTATACGCAGTATTTT.